The rows below give T cell receptor beta chains drawn from one sample of a study of response to subunit inactivated influenza vaccine. TCRdb passed the RT-PCR reads through MiXCR, listing each CDR3 protein once. The sample lists about 570,000 distinct CDR3 sequences, approximately 11% occurring once. These same data were also listed under a study on T cells expressing NK-cell markers.

The input for sequencing was PBMCs from blood, taken on the day of vaccination. These TCRs come from a man aged 50-60 years who received an inactivated influenza vaccine. CDR3s include the opening cysteine and the closing phenylalanine or tryptophan. Fields, in order: D gene, J gene, V gene, clone size, CDR3 protein, CDR3 DNA. A D gene is named only where the DNA matches it firmly. A row's size may be missing; if present it is once, few, many or a size class.

d_gene: TRBD1
j_gene: TRBJ1-2
v_gene: TRBV9
abundance: .
CDR3aa: CASSVGGQILYGYTF
CDR3nt: TGTGCCAGCAGCGTGGGGGGACAGATCCTCTATGGCTACACCTTC

d_gene: .
j_gene: TRBJ2-7
v_gene: TRBV28
abundance: few
CDR3aa: CASSLWDGYEQYF
CDR3nt: TGTGCCAGCAGTTTATGGGACGGCTACGAGCAGTACTTC

d_gene: .
j_gene: TRBJ1-2
v_gene: TRBV20-1
abundance: few
CDR3aa: CSAIGGTANYGYTF
CDR3nt: TGCAGTGCCATAGGGGGGACGGCGAACTATGGCTACACCTTC

d_gene: TRBD1
j_gene: TRBJ2-2
v_gene: TRBV7-9
abundance: few
CDR3aa: CASSRRTGGGTGELFF
CDR3nt: TGTGCCAGCAGCAGACGGACAGGGGGAGGTACCGGGGAGCTGTTTTTT

d_gene: .
j_gene: TRBJ2-5
v_gene: TRBV12-3/TRBV12-4
abundance: many
CDR3aa: CASSAGLRETQYF
CDR3nt: TGTGCCAGCAGTGCGGGACTTCGAGAGACCCAGTACTTC

d_gene: TRBD1
j_gene: TRBJ1-4
v_gene: TRBV12-3/TRBV12-4
abundance: few
CDR3aa: CASSSIGQGGEKLFF
CDR3nt: TGTGCCAGCAGTTCCATCGGACAGGGGGGTGAAAAACTGTTTTTT

d_gene: TRBD1
j_gene: TRBJ2-1
v_gene: TRBV9
abundance: .
CDR3aa: CASSSRTGAYEQFF
CDR3nt: TGTGCCAGCAGCTCACGGACAGGGGCTTACGAGCAGTTCTTC

d_gene: TRBD1
j_gene: TRBJ2-7
v_gene: TRBV5-1
abundance: .
CDR3aa: CASSSSTGGVYEQYF
CDR3nt: TGCGCCAGCAGCTCGTCGACAGGGGGGGTCTACGAGCAGTACTTC

d_gene: .
j_gene: TRBJ2-1
v_gene: TRBV21-1
abundance: few
CDR3aa: CASSKSTVSLVERGYNEQFF
CDR3nt: TGTGCCAGCAGCAAATCAACGGTTAGTCTAGTAGAGCGAGGTTACAATGAGCAGTTCTTC

d_gene: TRBD2
j_gene: TRBJ2-2
v_gene: TRBV29-1
abundance: few
CDR3aa: CSVVAGGPTGELFF
CDR3nt: TGCAGCGTAGTAGCGGGGGGCCCGACCGGGGAGCTGTTTTTT

d_gene: TRBD1
j_gene: TRBJ1-5
v_gene: TRBV6-2/TRBV6-3
abundance: many
CDR3aa: CASSYSSGGGGLGYQPQHF
CDR3nt: TGTGCCAGCAGTTACTCGAGTGGAGGGGGCGGGTTGGGGTATCAGCCCCAGCATTTT

d_gene: .
j_gene: TRBJ2-1
v_gene: TRBV4-3
abundance: few
CDR3aa: CASSQDLTGWSNEQFF
CDR3nt: TGCGCCAGCAGCCAAGATCTTACAGGGTGGTCCAATGAGCAGTTCTTC

d_gene: TRBD1
j_gene: TRBJ2-3
v_gene: TRBV7-2
abundance: few
CDR3aa: CASSLRGLRTDTQYF
CDR3nt: TGTGCCAGCAGCCTCAGGGGGCTTCGCACAGATACGCAGTATTTT

d_gene: .
j_gene: TRBJ2-7
v_gene: TRBV28
abundance: many
CDR3aa: CASSLVGLGYEQYF
CDR3nt: TGTGCCAGCAGTTTAGTTGGCTTGGGGTACGAGCAGTACTTC

d_gene: .
j_gene: TRBJ2-1
v_gene: TRBV6-2/TRBV6-3
abundance: few
CDR3aa: CASSYASDNEQFF
CDR3nt: TGTGCCAGCAGTTACGCTTCAGACAATGAGCAGTTCTTC

d_gene: .
j_gene: TRBJ1-1
v_gene: TRBV20-1
abundance: few
CDR3aa: CSAIDLSEAFF
CDR3nt: TGCAGTGCTATAGACCTCTCTGAAGCTTTCTTT

d_gene: .
j_gene: TRBJ2-7
v_gene: TRBV4-2
abundance: few
CDR3aa: CASSRFAAVEQYF
CDR3nt: TGTGCCAGCAGCCGTTTCGCGGCAGTCGAGCAGTACTTC

d_gene: .
j_gene: TRBJ2-7
v_gene: TRBV6-2/TRBV6-3
abundance: .
CDR3aa: CASSFLRTEYEQYF
CDR3nt: TGTGCCAGCAGTTTCCTACGGACAGAATACGAGCAGTACTTC

d_gene: TRBD2
j_gene: TRBJ2-1
v_gene: TRBV20-1
abundance: .
CDR3aa: CSAKWVAGIGEQFF
CDR3nt: TGCAGTGCTAAATGGGTAGCGGGAATTGGTGAGCAGTTCTTC

d_gene: .
j_gene: TRBJ2-3
v_gene: TRBV7-2
abundance: many
CDR3aa: CASRNPTDTQYF
CDR3nt: TGTGCCAGCAGAAACCCCACAGATACGCAGTATTTT

d_gene: TRBD2
j_gene: TRBJ2-5
v_gene: TRBV12-3/TRBV12-4
abundance: many
CDR3aa: CASSRAGGGGETQYF
CDR3nt: TGTGCCAGCAGTAGAGCGGGAGGAGGGGGAGAGACCCAGTACTTC

d_gene: TRBD2
j_gene: TRBJ2-3
v_gene: TRBV18
abundance: few
CDR3aa: CASSVTSGRADTQYF
CDR3nt: TGTGCCAGCTCGGTGACTAGCGGGAGGGCAGATACGCAGTATTTT

d_gene: .
j_gene: TRBJ2-5
v_gene: TRBV28
abundance: few
CDR3aa: CASSLWQDQETQYF
CDR3nt: TGTGCCAGCAGTTTGTGGCAGGACCAAGAGACCCAGTACTTC

d_gene: TRBD1
j_gene: TRBJ2-2
v_gene: TRBV6-2/TRBV6-3
abundance: .
CDR3aa: CASTSSRTGFSGELFF
CDR3nt: TGTGCCAGCACCAGCTCCAGGACAGGGTTCTCCGGGGAGCTGTTTTTT

d_gene: .
j_gene: TRBJ2-6
v_gene: TRBV5-1
abundance: few
CDR3aa: CASSIWGSGANVLTF
CDR3nt: TGCGCCAGCAGCATATGGGGCTCTGGGGCCAACGTCCTGACTTTC

d_gene: .
j_gene: TRBJ2-7
v_gene: TRBV9
abundance: .
CDR3aa: CASSEGKGLTSEQYF
CDR3nt: TGTGCCAGCAGCGAAGGGAAAGGACTTACCTCCGAGCAGTACTTC

d_gene: TRBD1
j_gene: TRBJ2-1
v_gene: TRBV12-3/TRBV12-4
abundance: few
CDR3aa: CASSLTGAREGEQFF
CDR3nt: TGTGCCAGCAGTTTGACAGGGGCCCGGGAAGGTGAGCAGTTCTTC

d_gene: .
j_gene: TRBJ2-7
v_gene: TRBV7-2
abundance: many
CDR3aa: CASSNNYEQYF
CDR3nt: TGTGCCAGCAGCAATAACTACGAGCAGTACTTC

d_gene: TRBD2
j_gene: TRBJ2-3
v_gene: TRBV20-1
abundance: few
CDR3aa: CSARDIWLAGLDLTDTQYF
CDR3nt: TGCAGTGCTAGAGATATATGGCTAGCGGGCTTAGATCTGACAGATACGCAGTATTTT

d_gene: .
j_gene: TRBJ2-5
v_gene: TRBV5-1
abundance: few
CDR3aa: CASSREGFETQYF
CDR3nt: TGCGCCAGCAGCCGGGAAGGCTTTGAGACCCAGTACTTC